This TCR beta chain was obtained from a study of cytomegalovirus exposure and HLA in healthy donors (dated by TCRdb to about 2017). About the study as a whole: An earlier analysis of 587 of the donors reported about 280 Gb of sequence data and 95 million to 140 million unique TCR beta sequences obtained from 150 million to 200 million T cells. An early release covering roughly 600 HLA-typed donors comprised about 320 gigabases of sequencing data and around 80 million unique TCR sequences. The genetic ancestry cluster associated with self-reported Caucasian donors included 80% to 90% of the 398 genotyped donors. The aim of the study was to test whether cataloging public T cell receptors could identify signatures of past pathogen exposure. The study profiled the T cell repertoires of fewer than 850 subjects by immunosequencing and related them to cytomegalovirus serostatus. In addition to the first cohort of 650 to 750 subjects, a separate validation cohort of approximately 130 different subjects was used. To predict cytomegalovirus infection status, the study brought together high-throughput TCR immunosequencing, statistical association of individual TCRs with disease status, and machine learning. In a later analysis, previously published TCR beta repertoires from about 670 donors were re-analyzed and high-resolution HLA genotyping was added so that TCR occurrence patterns could be studied. In the later analysis, no new phenotypic data were used to find candidate immune exposures; instead, reliance was placed on TCR beta sequences and their occurrence across donors. An earlier analysis of a few hundred of the donors applied high-throughput TCR beta sequencing to assess whether each TCR beta V gene segment acted as functional or pseudogenic. Donor age, sex, ethnicity and CMV serostatus were collected together with the repertoire data. A later genetic analysis used genome-wide SNP genotypes for about three fifths of the 666 donors, treating that subset as a discovery cohort. All discovery cohort repertoires had been generated using a single sequencing platform. Class I and class II HLA loci were covered by the typing at four-digit resolution. The number of donors typed differed by locus, with about 629-640 for A, B, C, DRB1 and DQB1, around 520 for DQA1, approximately 580 for DPA1, and some 440 for DPB1. Roughly 5 DR-DQ haplotypes were handled as single units for association and clustering, since linkage in the cohort was strong. Among about 370 genotyped donors of the cohort, an average of roughly 230,000 unique TCR beta nucleotide sequences was sequenced per donor, of which roughly 17% were non-productive. Points the paper makes about the study in general: According to a later analysis, parvovirus B19, influenza, CMV and Epstein-Barr virus appeared linked to several top co-occurrence clusters. Linkage disequilibrium might explain the correlated functional status among segregating V segments, but an unknown experimental factor could not be excluded. A later analysis found that HLA-associated TCR beta chains were more clonally expanded and had lower generation probabilities than equally common non-associated chains. Most TCR sequences were seen in very few donors, while some public TCRs were found in many individuals. At a false discovery rate of 0.05, a later analysis linked about 16,000 TCR beta sequences to specific HLA alleles. Three of the identified cytomegalovirus-associated TCR beta chains were confirmed in vitro to be specific for cytomegalovirus antigens. For the cohort, immune exposure information was limited to CMV serostatus. A further reported finding was that TCR beta sequences accurately predicted the HLA-A and HLA-B alleles for most subjects in the first cohort. The earlier analysis of almost 600 of the donors excluded 15 to 20 rarely observed V segments, including chromosome 9 orphons, because counts were too low. A cluster of highly shared sequence variants was judged likely to represent a technical artifact of the sequencing pipeline. In an earlier analysis of some 500 of the donors, most TCR beta V segments were observed in productive rearrangements about 87% or about 30% of the time, broadly matching IMGT annotations. V-gene and J-gene trimming of TCR beta chains was associated with a missense DCLRE1C variant in a later genetic analysis, and the association was replicated in an independent cohort. Cytomegalovirus status was reported to be diagnosed by the classifier with high specificity and sensitivity in both the original and validation cohorts. Some IMGT-functional V segments, including TRBV6-2 and TRBV6-3, could not be told apart with the 87-base-pair reads, so those segments were excluded. According to a later analysis, most CMV-associated TCR beta chains appeared to be HLA-restricted, and the HLA associations seemed to be driven largely by CMV exposure. Roughly uniform sequencing depth across donors was assumed in presence/absence analyses, although this assumption may not hold. HLA typing was unavailable for some donors at each locus, so association tests used only the typed subset. The study listed 150 to 200 TCR beta chains as associated with cytomegalovirus. The authors suggested that the approach could potentially be generalized to other disease states and immunological phenotypes. In a later analysis, TCR association rates were found to vary across HLA loci, with the most associated TCRs seen for DRB1 alleles and the fewest for HLA-C alleles. The cohort was sequenced for TCR beta chains only, and without alpha or paired-chain data the features that could be detected were limited. When HLA alleles, especially DR and DQ, strongly co-occurred, attributing TCR associations to individual alleles was difficult. A later genetic analysis reported fewer N-insertions in productive TCRs among donors in an Asian-associated ancestry cluster than the roughly 700-donor mean.

V has 4 bases trimmed and J has 9 bases trimmed; junction bases matching no gene number 16. The CDR3 spans 16 residues, from the cysteine through the phenylalanine. Only the CDR3 portion is preserved as DNA: 48 bases, with reading frame beginning at the first base. The CDR1 and CDR2 encoded by the germline V gene are SGHRS and YFSETQ. The method was the immunoSEQ multiplex PCR assay. For the multiplex PCR, a mixture combining 60 forward primers for TCR Vbeta segments and 13 reverse primers for TCR Jbeta segments was used. A multiplex PCR assay on genomic DNA amplified the CDR3 region of rearranged TCR beta genes. The amplified TCR beta libraries were sequenced on the Illumina HiSeq System as 87-base-pair reads. In the source study's methods: A later analysis tallied about 77 million unique TCR beta chains across the 666 repertoires, and around 10 million of those chains were shared by two or more donors. Raw reads were error-corrected and collapsed into unique sequences with a nearest-neighbor algorithm that merged closely related sequences to remove PCR and sequencing errors. V, D and J gene segments were assigned by aligning CDR3 sequences to IMGT reference sequences. For a sequence to be retained, a match of at least six nucleotides was required to both a V gene segment and a J gene segment. A rearrangement counted as productive if the CDR3 had no stop codons and remained in frame with V and J, and every other rearrangement counted as non-productive. CDR3 was defined by IMGT convention, running from the second conserved V-encoded cysteine to the conserved J-encoded phenylalanine. Sequences without an unambiguous match to a single V gene segment were excluded from the earlier analysis of 450 to 750 of the donors. An earlier analysis of about 600 of the donors called V segments functional above 56.7% productive rearrangements and segregating when the between-donor standard deviation exceeded 5%. To diagnose cytomegalovirus status from the catalog of TCR beta chain sequences, a statistical classification framework was built. V and J gene assignment, in a later analysis, came from comparing TCR nucleotide sequences with IMGT/GENE-DB human TR gene sequences. Using the TCRdist pipeline, a later analysis assigned CDR3 sequences along with most-parsimonious VDJ recombination scenarios. In a later analysis, each TCR beta chain was defined by its CDR3 amino acid sequence together with its V-gene family, and reads lacking a unique V-gene family were excluded. A later analysis removed 592 highly shared, low-generation-probability nucleotide sequences to deal with suspected cross-contamination and a sequencing artifact. In a later analysis, a clonal expansion index was calculated for each public chain from normalized within-repertoire ranks of inferred template counts. In a later analysis, generation probabilities were computed with a VDJ recombination model fitted to out-of-frame rearrangements, and the resulting probabilities were checked against IGoR. Hypergeometric tests were used in a later analysis to score TCR-TCR, TCR-HLA and TCR-CMV co-occurrence, with a repertoire-size bias correction applied to the TCR pairs. To estimate false discovery rates, a later analysis permuted the HLA or CMV assignments 20 times. A later analysis grouped co-occurring TCRs with DBSCAN, adding TCRdist sequence similarity when clustering within HLA-allele-positive subsets. For co-occurrence clustering, repertoires with fewer than 30,000 or more than 120,000 public chains were excluded, along with roughly five repertoires with anomalous nucleotide sharing. In its TCRdb copy, this immuneACCESS table keeps in-frame sequences only and misses some clones. Where compared with another copy, unresolved V genes explain less than half of these, and the others have no known cause. The V and J calls and clone size are taken from that table; D and trimming were inferred from the DNA. The sample table holds 70,000 to 95,000 clones, of which around 81% were seen once. Less than 2% of the sample is taken by the ten largest.

The cohort comprised fewer than 700 healthy bone marrow donors. At the time of sampling, every cohort member was nominally healthy, though immune exposures that went unrecorded were likely present. The donor tested CMV seronegative and was one of the 352 seronegative cohort members. Every donor gave a peripheral blood sample, and the peripheral blood mononuclear cells from that sample were used for TCR beta sequencing. The Qiagen DNeasy Blood Extraction Kit was used to extract genomic DNA from the blood cell samples. About this clone: This clone's antigen is unknown. No clone much larger than this one lies a single base away; base qualities are absent.

The rearranged chain carries TRBV5-1 and TRBJ2-1, with 7 bases matching TRBD2. This TCR was sampled from a man aged 35-49 years in good health and CMV-seronegative. Sequencing input: PBMCs. CDR3 sequence: CASSPPGSSGGGEQFF. The DNA sequence is TGCGCCAGCAGCCCCCCGGGATCTAGCGGTGGCGGTGAGCAGTTCTTC.